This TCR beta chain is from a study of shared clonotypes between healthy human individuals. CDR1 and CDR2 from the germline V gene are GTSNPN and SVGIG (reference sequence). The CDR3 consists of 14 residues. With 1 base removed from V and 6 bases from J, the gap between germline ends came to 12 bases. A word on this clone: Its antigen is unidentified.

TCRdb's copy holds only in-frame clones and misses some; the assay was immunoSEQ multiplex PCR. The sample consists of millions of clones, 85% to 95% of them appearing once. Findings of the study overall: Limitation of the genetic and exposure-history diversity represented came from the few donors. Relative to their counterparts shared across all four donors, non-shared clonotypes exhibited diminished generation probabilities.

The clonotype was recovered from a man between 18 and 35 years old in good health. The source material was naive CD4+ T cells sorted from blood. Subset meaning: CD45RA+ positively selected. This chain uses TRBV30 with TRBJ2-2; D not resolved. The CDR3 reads CAWSGVNRAGELFF. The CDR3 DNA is TGTGCCTGGAGTGGGGTTAATCGCGCCGGGGAGCTGTTTTTT.